The 17 T cell receptor beta chains presented below share a single source sample, sequenced in a study of T-cell memory formation after mild COVID-19. From the 5' RACE reads, TCRdb called clonotypes with MiXCR, one entry per CDR3 protein. The sample has 700 to 900 distinct CDR3 sequences, around 45% seen once. Sequences were obtained from PBMCs or a T cell subset sorted from them (not recorded which). The source of these receptors is an adult who had mild COVID-19 (a few samples of this study predate the infection). Cell type and time point are not known.

V gene TRBV7-8 combines with J gene TRBJ2-1, with unresolved D. CDR1 is SGHVS, CDR2 FQNEAQ, per germline. The CDR3 spans 13 residues. Trimming removed 5 bases at V and 3 bases at J, with 8 bases between. CDR3 residues: CASSAPSYNEQFF. CDR3 nucleotides: TGTGCCAGCAGCGCCCCAAGCTACAATGAGCAGTTCTTC.

CDR3 loop: CASSLGPGGVILGYGYTF. CDR3 nucleotide sequence: TGTGCCAGCAGCTTAGGGCCAGGGGGCGTTATCTTGGGGTATGGCTACACCTTC. The V gene is TRBV7-2, the J gene TRBJ1-2, with TRBD1 identical over 8 bases. The CDR3 length is 18 residues. Trimming took 1 base from V and 5 from J; bases not matched to a gene: 15. In germline, CDR1 is SGHTA, CDR2 FQGNSA.

This clonotype was detected a few times. V is TRBV10-3 and J is TRBJ2-7, with D maybe TRBD2 (6 bases). The CDR3 runs to 15 residues. The V gene's germline CDR1 is ENHRY and CDR2 SYGVKD. The ends were cut back, 3 bases at V and 3 bases at J, with 15 bases in the middle. The CDR3 here is CAISDPGLPNYEQYF. The CDR3 coding sequence is TGTGCCATCAGTGACCCGGGACTTCCTAACTACGAGCAGTACTTC.

The V gene is TRBV3-1, the J gene TRBJ2-1; D not certain. Germline CDR1 reads LGHDT; CDR2 reads YNNKEL (reference sequence). Trimming pared 4 bases from V and 6 bases from J, leaving 7 bases between. There are 12 residues in the CDR3. CDR3 coding DNA: TGTGCCAGCAGCCCCGGGCCCAATGAGCAGTTCTTC. Encoded protein: CASSPGPNEQFF.

This clonotype qualifies as large (0.1 to 1%). This CDR3 is CASSYNANYGYTF. The DNA of the CDR3 is TGTGCCAGCAGTTACAACGCTAACTATGGCTACACCTTC. This sequence joins TRBV6-5 and TRBJ1-2; D uncertain. CDR3 size: 13 residues. Germline-derived CDR1 and CDR2 are MNHEY and SVGAGI. The V and J ends lost 2 bases and 0 bases respectively, with 4 bases between them.

The rearrangement uses TRBV11-2 and TRBJ2-1; the match to TRBD1 covers 10 bases. The germline CDR1 and CDR2 sequences are SGHAT and FQNNGV. J lost 4 bases, V lost 0 bases, and 3 bases had no gene match. The CDR3 length is 16 residues. CDR3 sequence (DNA): TGTGCCAGCAGCTTAGAGGGGGACAGGGGTTACAATGAGCAGTTCTTC. Its translation: CASSLEGDRGYNEQFF.

This clonotype ranks as medium-sized (0.01 to 0.1%). The chain combines TRBV2 with TRBJ2-5; 10 nucleotides align to TRBD2. The V and J ends lost 6 bases and 5 bases, in that order; junction bases with no gene match: 21. The V gene's germline CDR1 is SNHLY and CDR2 FYNNEI. This CDR3 region has 19 residues. CDR3 nucleotide sequence: TGTGCCAGCAGGAGACCCCTTGAGCAGCGGGGGGGCCGAGATGAGACCCAGTACTTC. Protein product: CASRRPLEQRGGRDETQYF.

In its sample, this clonotype ranks as large. The chain combines TRBV4-2 with TRBJ2-1; 9 bases are shared with TRBD1. V trimming: 3 bases; J trimming: 6 bases; junction bases outside the gene matches: 6. The germline V gene has CDR1 LGHNA and CDR2 YNFKEQ. The CDR3 contains 15 residues. The CDR3 DNA reads as TGTGCCAGCAGCCACCGGGACAGGGTATTCAATGAGCAGTTCTTC. Translation: CASSHRDRVFNEQFF.

This clonotype is classed as large. The chain couples TRBV24-1 to TRBJ1-1; 7 positions match TRBD1. The CDR3 loop spans 13 amino acids. Germline loops: CDR1 KGHDR, CDR2 SFDVKD. The trim removed 7 bases at V and 1 base at J, leaving 2 bases unmatched. The CDR3 DNA is TGTGCCACCAGGACAGGGACGAACACTGAAGCTTTCTTT. Protein: CATRTGTNTEAFF.

In this sample, this clonotype is large (0.1 to 1%). This rearrangement joins TRBV6-5 to TRBJ2-2, with D maybe TRBD2 (5 bases). With 7 bases removed from V and 6 bases from J, the gap between germline ends came to 15 bases. The V gene's germline CDR1 is MNHEY and CDR2 SVGAGI. This CDR3 is built from 14 residues. CDR3 sequence reads: CASTRPGGPGELFF. CDR3 coding DNA: TGTGCCAGCACCCGGCCGGGCGGGCCCGGGGAGCTGTTTTTT.

This clonotype is labeled as large. The rearrangement uses TRBV7-2 and TRBJ2-7; D is ambiguous. Trimming pared 5 bases from V and 2 bases from J, leaving 13 bases between. The germline V gene has CDR1 SGHTA and CDR2 FQGNSA. The CDR3 has 14 amino acids. The CDR3 nucleotides are TGTGCCAGCAGCCCCGGGCCATCAACCTACGAGCAGTACTTC. It specifies CASSPGPSTYEQYF.

The gene calls are TRBV5-1 and TRBJ2-7, with 8 bases identical to TRBD1. V gave up 4 bases and J gave up 2 bases; unmatched junction bases: 2. In germline, CDR1 is SGHRS, CDR2 YFSETQ. The CDR3 totals 13 residues. CDR3 coding DNA: TGCGCCAGCAGCCTGGACAGGGCCTACGAGCAGTACTTC. Translating it yields CASSLDRAYEQYF.

The chain recombines TRBV12-3 or TRBV12-4 with TRBJ2-5, with D uncertain. V was shortened by 3 bases and J by 3 bases, with 2 bases between the two germline ends. This CDR3 is 11 amino acids long. CDR3 DNA: TGTGCCAGCAGTTTCGAAGAGACCCAGTACTTC. It encodes CASSFEETQYF.

By frequency in the sample, this clonotype is large. The V call is TRBV7-8, the J call TRBJ2-7; either TRBD1 or TRBD2 may fit D (5 bases each). CDR1 is SGHVS and CDR2 is FQNEAQ in the germline V gene. Trimming cost V 5 bases and J 3 bases, with 23 bases left between them. This CDR3 region has 17 residues. As DNA, the CDR3 is TGTGCCAGCAGCCCCAGGACGGCCTGGGGGTTTGACTACGAGCAGTACTTC. Encoded protein: CASSPRTAWGFDYEQYF. Together with reference TRBV7-8 and TRBJ2-7, the CDR3 gives the full variable domain: GAGVSQSPRYKVAKRGQDVALRCDPISGHVSLFWYQQALGQGPEFLTYFQNEAQLDKSGLPSDRFFAERPEGSVSTLKIQRTQQEDSAVYLCASSPRTAWGFDYEQYFGPGTRLTVT.

This clonotype is large in the sample. The chain couples TRBV4-1 to TRBJ2-1, with a possible D match to TRBD2 (5 bases). Trimming pared 3 bases from V and 2 bases from J, leaving 14 bases between. Germline loops: CDR1 MGHRA, CDR2 YSYEKL. This CDR3 is 16 amino acids long. CDR3 bases: TGCGCCAGCAGCCATCTTTCCGGGGATCCCTACAATGAGCAGTTCTTC. Protein sequence: CASSHLSGDPYNEQFF.

By share, this clonotype ranks as large. V and J are TRBV27 and TRBJ1-1; 7 nucleotides align to TRBD1. The J segment lost 0 bases and the V segment lost 5 bases, leaving 3 bases of the junction unmatched. The germline gives CDR1 MNHEY, CDR2 SMNVEV (reference sequence). This CDR3 spans 14 amino acids. The CDR3 sequence: CASSTGTVNTEAFF. CDR3 nucleotide sequence: TGTGCCAGCAGTACCGGGACAGTGAACACTGAAGCTTTCTTT.

In its sample, this clonotype ranks as large. This rearrangement joins TRBV30 to TRBJ2-1; 7 nucleotides line up with TRBD1. The CDR3 extends over 14 amino acids. The ends lost 2 bases at V and 1 base at J; junction bases unmatched: 2. Germline CDR1 is GTSNPN and CDR2 is SVGIG (reference sequence). The CDR3 reads CAWSKTGSYNEQFF. The DNA of the CDR3 is TGTGCCTGGAGTAAGACAGGGTCCTACAATGAGCAGTTCTTC.